This T cell receptor beta chain derives from a study of blood T cell repertoires in COVID-19. Study as a whole: Collection of acute and convalescent COVID-19 samples took place in the United States, Italy and Spain. T cells, B-cell-depleted T cells, or PBMCs supplied cDNA or gDNA.

The table came from immunoSEQ multiplex PCR; TCRdb's copy has only in-frame clones and leaves some out. The sample lists tens of thousands of clones, around 81% occurring once. The CDR3 runs to 16 residues. CDR1 MNHEY and CDR2 SVGAGI come from the germline V gene. Trimming took 0 bases from V and 2 from J, leaving 14 bases between them. Sample: peripheral blood. The sequence derives from a human donor in a cohort sampled during active COVID-19. V is TRBV6-5 and J is TRBJ2-7; maybe TRBD1 (5 bases). The CDR3 reads CASSYSAIDRAYEQYF. CDR3 nucleotide sequence: TGTGCCAGCAGTTACTCTGCTATAGACAGAGCCTACGAGCAGTACTTC.